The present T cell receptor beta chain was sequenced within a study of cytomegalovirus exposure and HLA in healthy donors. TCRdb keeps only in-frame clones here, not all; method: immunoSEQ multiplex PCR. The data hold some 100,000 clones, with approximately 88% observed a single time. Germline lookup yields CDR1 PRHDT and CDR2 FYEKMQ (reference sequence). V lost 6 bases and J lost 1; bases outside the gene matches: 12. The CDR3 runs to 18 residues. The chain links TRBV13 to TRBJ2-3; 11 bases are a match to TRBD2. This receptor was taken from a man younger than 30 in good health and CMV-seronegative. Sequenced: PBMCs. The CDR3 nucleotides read TGTGCCAGCAGTCCTGGGACTAGCGGCCCAGGCGGCACAGATACGCAGTATTTT. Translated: CASSPGTSGPGGTDTQYF. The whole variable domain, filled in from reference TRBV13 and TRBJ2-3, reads AAGVIQSPRHLIKEKRETATLKCYPIPRHDTVYWYQQGPGQDPQFLISFYEKMQSDKGSIPDRFSAQQFSDYHSELNMSSLELGDSALYFCASSPGTSGPGGTDTQYFGPGTRLTVL.